This T cell receptor (beta chain) was recorded in a study of blood T cell repertoires in COVID-19. The CDR3 runs 15 residues. Germline values: CDR1 MDHEN, CDR2 SYDVKM. V was pared by 3 bases and J by 0 bases, with 12 bases between. Study processing details: Using reference gene primer amplification, nucleated cell counts were estimated. Clones were read by immunoSEQ multiplex PCR, and TCRdb kept only the in-frame ones, dropping some. Clone size and V and J calls were adopted from that table, with D and trimming inferred from the DNA. The sample lists hundreds of thousands of clones, 88% occurring once.

The TCR was taken from a woman aged 45-65 years who had recovered from COVID-19. The chain has TRBV28 and TRBJ2-7, with TRBD2 as a possible D gene (6 bases). Sequenced material: PBMCs or T cells enriched from blood (not recorded which). CDR3 in DNA: TGTGCCAGCAGTTTTCTTCCCGGGAGCTCCTACGAGCAGTACTTC. Encoded protein: CASSFLPGSSYEQYF.